This TCR beta chain emerged from a study of T-cell reconstitution after alpha-beta-depleted transplantation in children (TCRdb year 2016). Regarding the complete study: T-cell immune reconstitution after TCRalphabeta/CD19-depleted allogeneic hematopoietic cell transplantation in children was quantitatively tracked in the study by means of TCR repertoire profiling.

The CDR3 starts with the cysteine, ends with the phenylalanine, and has 12 residues. Only the CDR3 portion is preserved as DNA: 36 bases, with reading frame beginning at the first base. Trimming at the junction amounts to 6 bases on V and 6 bases on J, and the germline ends lie 12 bases apart. Per the germline V gene, MNHNS is the CDR1 and SASEGT is the CDR2. This clonotype was observed many times. No antigen is known for it. No much larger clone is present one base from it, and per-base qualities are unavailable. This specimen's treatment or condition label, per the study, means: allogeneic hematopoietic cell transplantation with graft depleted of TCRalphabeta T cells and CD19 B cells. TCRalphabeta/CD19-depleted allogeneic hematopoietic cell grafts were given to the transplant recipients, all of whom were children. Study-wide conclusions, independent of this receptor: In some patients, the high TCRbeta diversity seen at day 60 was put down to recipient T cells and intrathymic progenitors that had survived conditioning. The apparently early recovery of alphabetaT-cell counts about two months after transplant reportedly depended on only several hundred rapidly expanded clones that came from non-depleted graft cells. Over the following months the frequencies of hyperexpanded clones went down, and after one year T-cell counts and TCRbeta diversity were mostly credited to newly produced T cells.

Library prep was done by PCR. Sequencing instrument: Illumina HiSeq 2500. To normalize quantification of the TCRbeta repertoire, the TCR libraries were built with molecular barcoding that relied on unique molecular identifiers. The public reads were reprocessed in TCRdb via fastp at Q25 and MiXCR, keeping in-frame beta chains. Rows matching on CDR3 protein sequence are summarized as one entry with the most common DNA and genes. In all, the sample holds about 260,000 distinct CDR3 sequences, and around a tenth of those were seen once. The top ten clones comprise about a quarter of the sample. The receptor comes from a male patient between 2 and 10 years old who had a stem cell transplant for chronic granulomatous disease, so the T cells may come from the graft donor. This sample comprised peripheral blood, obtained 180 days after TCRalphabeta/CD19-depleted stem cell transplant. The chain links TRBV6-1 with TRBJ2-7; the best D guess is TRBD2, with 6 bases matching. The DNA sequence is as follows: TGTGCCAGCAGGGGACTGGGCCGCGAGCAGTACTTC. This translates into CASRGLGREQYF.